Below, 20 T cell receptor beta chains from the same sample are listed, as sequenced in a study of shared clonotypes between healthy human individuals. The method was immunoSEQ multiplex PCR; TCRdb's version includes in-frame clones alone and lacks a portion of them. The sample holds 2 million to 3 million clones; approximately 93% are singletons and the top ten take approximately 0.37%. Sequencing was performed on naive CD4+ T cells from PBMCs. The subset is: CD45RA+ positively selected. The origin of the receptors is a man aged 18 to 29 in good health. Some clones in this sample may be carry-over from other donors' samples.

The rearrangement uses TRBV7-9 and TRBJ1-4; the match to TRBD1 covers 7 bases. From germline, CDR1 is SEHNR and CDR2 FQNEAQ (reference sequence). The CDR3 length is 14 residues. The V segment lost 5 bases and the J segment 10 bases; nucleotides outside the gene matches: 10. The chain's CDR3 is CASSVQGFDGKLFF. The CDR3 DNA sequence: TGTGCCAGCAGCGTACAGGGGTTTGATGGAAAACTGTTTTTT.

The V gene is TRBV23-1, the J gene TRBJ1-3, with 7 bases fitting TRBD1. TRBV23-1 is placed among ORFs of uncertain function. V was pared by 2 bases and J by 0 bases, with 7 bases of the junction left unmatched. The CDR3 is made up of 17 amino acids. The CDR3 loop is CASSQQPGTDSGNTIYF. Here the CDR3 DNA reads TGCGCCAGCAGTCAACAACCTGGGACAGACTCTGGAAACACCATATATTTT.

The J gene is TRBJ2-3, the V gene TRBV6-6; unclear D gene. CDR3 length: 14 residues. Trimming pared 4 bases from V and 1 base from J, leaving 9 bases between. Germline assignment: CDR1 MNHNY and CDR2 SVGAGI (reference sequence). The CDR3 nucleotides are TGTGCCAGCAGTTCTCGGACCCGCACAGATACGCAGTATTTT. Protein: CASSSRTRTDTQYF.

This clone came up a few times. The chain couples TRBV28 to TRBJ1-5; maybe TRBD1 (6 bases). Looked up from germline, CDR1 is MDHEN and CDR2 is SYDVKM. V dropped 2 bases and J dropped 3 bases, with 11 bases sitting between them. This CDR3 spans 15 amino acids. The DNA for the CDR3 is TGTGCCAGCAGTTTACCTGGACAGCCCAATCAGCCCCAGCATTTT. Encoded protein: CASSLPGQPNQPQHF.

This clone was seen only once. The chain links TRBV5-4 to TRBJ1-1; 11 nucleotides line up with TRBD1. The CDR3 has 15 amino acids. CDR1 and CDR2 from the germline V gene are SGHNT and YYREEE (reference sequence). Unmatched junction bases numbered 2, after V lost 4 bases and J lost 0 bases. The CDR3 protein is CASSEGQGVNTEAFF. The CDR3 coding sequence is TGTGCCAGCAGCGAGGGACAGGGGGTGAACACTGAAGCTTTCTTT.

This clone was seen a few times. Different DNA sequences within this sample yield the same CDR3. V is TRBV9 and J is TRBJ2-7; D is perhaps TRBD2 (5 bases). Germline CDR1 SGDLS, CDR2 YYNGEE. V dropped 0 bases and J dropped 4 bases, with 8 bases sitting between them. The CDR3 is made up of 13 amino acids. The CDR3 DNA reads as TGTGCCAGCAGCGTAGCTACGGGGTACGAGCAGTACTTC. Its translation: CASSVATGYEQYF.

V is TRBV4-1 and J is TRBJ1-3; D gene unclear. Germline values: CDR1 MGHRA, CDR2 YSYEKL. Trimming left V 0 bases short and J 5 bases short, with 11 bases between. The CDR3 contains 15 residues. The CDR3 region has the DNA TGCGCCAGCAGCCAAGATGTTCCCGGCCGAAACACCATATATTTT. Translating gives CASSQDVPGRNTIYF.

The chain has TRBV27 and TRBJ1-1; D possibly corresponds to TRBD1 (5 bases). Germline V CDR1 and CDR2: MNHEY, SMNVEV (reference sequence). V lost 5 bases to trimming and J lost 4 bases, with 14 bases between them. This CDR3 is built from 14 residues. CDR3 nucleotides: TGTGCCAGCAGTGCCCGGGGACTGGGCACTGAAGCTTTCTTT. It yields the protein CASSARGLGTEAFF.

This clone turned up a few times. This chain links TRBV7-2 with TRBJ1-5; no definite D call. The germline V and J ends were trimmed by 6 bases and 2 bases, with 17 bases remaining between them. The germline CDR1 and CDR2 sequences are SGHTA and FQGNSA. The CDR3 totals 16 residues. The CDR3, as DNA: TGTGCCAGCAGTCAACCGGGGAGAGAAGGCAATCAGCCCCAGCATTTT. This codes for CASSQPGREGNQPQHF.

As concerns this clone: Other DNA sequences in the sample encode the same CDR3. In nucleotides, the CDR3 is TGTGCCAGCTCCAGCTCCGGCTCCTACAATGAGCAGTTCTTC. Encoded protein: CASSSSGSYNEQFF. J is TRBJ2-1 and V is TRBV11-2; D gene ambiguous. Trimming removed 8 bases at V and 0 bases at J, with 11 bases between. CDR3 length equals 14 residues. Germline V gene data show CDR1 as SGHAT and CDR2 as FQNNGV.

The chain uses TRBV7-2 and TRBJ2-7; tentatively, D is TRBD1 or TRBD2 (5 bases each). In germline, CDR1 is SGHTA, CDR2 FQGNSA. The CDR3 sequence is 16 residues long. V lost 2 bases to trimming and J lost 3 bases, with 17 bases between them. CDR3 sequence reads: CASSLPRGTLDYEQYF. Written as DNA, the CDR3 is TGTGCCAGCAGCTTACCCCGGGGCACCTTGGACTACGAGCAGTACTTC.

The genes are TRBV28 and TRBJ1-2; D is possibly TRBD1 (5 bases). CDR3 length: 18 residues. The germline V and J ends were trimmed by 4 bases and 4 bases, with 25 bases remaining between them. Germline CDR1 is MDHEN and CDR2 is SYDVKM. The CDR3, as DNA: TGTGCCAGCAGTTCATCGGGACGGTTCGTTCGGATGAGCTATGGCTACACCTTC. This sequence encodes CASSSSGRFVRMSYGYTF.

The V call is TRBV7-2, the J call TRBJ1-2; perhaps TRBD1 as D (6 bases). V was trimmed by 5 bases and J by 6 bases, leaving 16 bases between them. The CDR3 is 14 residues long. CDR1 is SGHTA and CDR2 is FQGNSA in the germline V gene. The CDR3 region has the DNA TGTGCCAGCAGCGACATACAGGGAAGAAATGGCTACACCTTC. It codes for CASSDIQGRNGYTF. Full variable domain (outside the CDR3, taken from reference TRBV7-2 and TRBJ1-2): GAGVSQSPSNKVTEKGKDVELRCDPISGHTALYWYRQSLGQGLEFLIYFQGNSAPDKSGLPSDRFSAERTGGSVSTLTIQRTQQEDSAVYLCASSDIQGRNGYTFGSGTRLTVV.

The chain carries TRBV6-5 and TRBJ1-2; TRBD1 might be the D (6 bases). This CDR3 contains 13 residues. Trimming left V 0 bases short and J 7 bases short, with 9 bases between. In germline, CDR1 is MNHEY, CDR2 SVGAGI. CDR3 sequence (DNA): TGTGCCAGCAGTTACTCGGCAGGGGCTGGCTACACCTTC. It translates to CASSYSAGAGYTF.

The chain is built from TRBV7-2 and TRBJ2-7, with 9 bases lining up with TRBD1. The CDR3 loop spans 17 amino acids. Germline V gene sequence: CDR1 SGHTA, CDR2 FQGNSA. V dropped 4 bases and J dropped 3; count of bases not matched to a gene: 13. CDR3 sequence reads: CASSWRTGDFLGYEQYF. CDR3 sequence (DNA): TGTGCCAGCAGCTGGAGGACAGGGGATTTTTTAGGCTACGAGCAGTACTTC.

The genes are TRBV6-6 and TRBJ1-2; TRBD1 is a possible D gene (5 bases). This CDR3 comprises 13 residues. Deletions cut 5 bases from V and 4 bases from J, with 11 bases between. Germline V gives CDR1 MNHNY, CDR2 SVGAGI (reference sequence). The CDR3 DNA follows: TGTGCCAGCAGTCCAGGGTTAAGCTATGGCTACACCTTC. This encodes CASSPGLSYGYTF.

On this clone itself: The sample has other DNA sequences that encode this CDR3 too. The genes are TRBV9 and TRBJ2-2; 7 positions agree with TRBD1. The junction had 5 bases not matched to a gene; V was cut back by 1 base and J by 5 bases. Germline lookup yields CDR1 SGDLS and CDR2 YYNGEE. The CDR3 runs 15 residues. The CDR3 region has the DNA TGTGCCAGCAGCGTAAGACAGGGTTGGACCGGGGAGCTGTTTTTT. The encoded protein is CASSVRQGWTGELFF.

The CDR3 region has the DNA TGTGCCAGCAGCTTAGCCAGCGGGAGGGGGGACGAGCAGTACTTC. Protein: CASSLASGRGDEQYF. V and J are TRBV7-2 and TRBJ2-7; 10 bases align to TRBD2. Germline CDR1 SGHTA, CDR2 FQGNSA. After removal of 0 bases from V and 5 bases from J, the junction contained 4 bases not matched to a gene. This CDR3 contains 15 residues.

The chain employs TRBV6-6 and TRBJ2-2; weak D call: TRBD2 (5 bases). V was pared by 2 bases and J by 9 bases, with 16 bases between. Germline loops: CDR1 MNHNY, CDR2 SVGAGI (reference sequence). This CDR3 region has 15 residues. The CDR3 spells CASSYEGAYGRELFF. As DNA, the CDR3 is TGTGCCAGCAGTTACGAGGGTGCGTATGGCCGGGAGCTGTTTTTT.

This rearrangement joins TRBV5-1 to TRBJ1-1; D gene unclear. The CDR3 contains 16 residues. V lost 2 bases, J lost 1 base, and 15 bases lay in between. Germline values: CDR1 SGHRS, CDR2 YFSETQ. The chain's CDR3 is CASSFDPTGPNTEAFF. The CDR3 DNA sequence: TGCGCCAGCAGCTTCGACCCTACCGGGCCGAACACTGAAGCTTTCTTT.